The sequence of this T cell receptor beta chain was determined in a study of T-cell memory formation after mild COVID-19. Notes on the study in general: Clones shrinking between day 15 and 85 showed a balanced CD4/CD8 split, and those that grew later tilted toward CD4+.

This clonotype was picked up a small number of times. What it binds is unknown. Using its own MiXCR run on the 5' RACE reads, TCRdb lists one record per CDR3 protein. The sample yields tens of thousands of distinct CDR3 sequences, approximately 15% seen once. Germline V CDR1 and CDR2: MNHEY, SVGAGI. The CDR3 is made up of 16 amino acids. V shed 0 bases and J 2 bases; nucleotides not matched to a gene: 7. Sequenced input: PBMCs or a T cell subset sorted from them (not recorded which). The sequence was collected from an adult woman who had mild COVID-19 (a few samples of this study predate the infection). Cell type and time point are not known. V usage is TRBV6-5 and J usage is TRBJ2-7; TRBD2 aligns across 7 bases. The CDR3 DNA sequence: TGTGCCAGCAGTTACTCGGGAGGGACCCAAACCTACGAGCAGTACTTC. Translating it yields CASSYSGGTQTYEQYF.